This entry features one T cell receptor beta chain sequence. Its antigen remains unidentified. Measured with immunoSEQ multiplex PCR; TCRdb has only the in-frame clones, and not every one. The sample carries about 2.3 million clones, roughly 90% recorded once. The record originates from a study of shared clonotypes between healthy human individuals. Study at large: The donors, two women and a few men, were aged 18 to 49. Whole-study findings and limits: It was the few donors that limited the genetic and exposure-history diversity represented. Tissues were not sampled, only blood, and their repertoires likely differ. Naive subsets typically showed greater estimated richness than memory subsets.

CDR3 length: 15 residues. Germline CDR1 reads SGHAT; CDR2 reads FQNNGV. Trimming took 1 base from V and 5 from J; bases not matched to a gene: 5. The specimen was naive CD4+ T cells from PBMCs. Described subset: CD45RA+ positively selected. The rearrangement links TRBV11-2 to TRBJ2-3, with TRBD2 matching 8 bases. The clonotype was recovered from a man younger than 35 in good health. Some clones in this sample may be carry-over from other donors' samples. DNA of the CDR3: TGTGCCAGCAGCTTAGCGGGAGGGCGGGGAGATACGCAGTATTTT. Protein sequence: CASSLAGGRGDTQYF.